These T cell receptor beta chains were read from a single sample in a study of T-cell reconstitution after alpha-beta-depleted transplantation in children. TCRdb re-called the PCR reads with MiXCR, one entry per CDR3 protein. Among about 590,000 distinct CDR3 sequences listed, around 13% were seen once. The specimen comprised PBMCs, mostly from graft donor cells, sampled 360 days after TCRalphabeta/CD19-depleted stem cell transplant. These receptors came from a male patient under 18 who had a stem cell transplant for acute myeloid leukemia, so the T cells may come from the graft donor. Both conserved end residues are part of each CDR3. D genes are given only for firm matches. Expanded clones are given a class, and other clones once, few, many or no size at all.

J gene | D gene | clone size | V gene | CDR3 DNA | CDR3 protein
TRBJ2-2 | NA | many | TRBV12-3/TRBV12-4 | TGTGCCAGCAGTTTAACGCAATTGGCTTCCGGGGAGCTGTTTTTT | CASSLTQLASGELFF
TRBJ2-4 | TRBD2 | few | TRBV20-1 | TGCAGTGCTACCGGGACTAGCTTAAACATTCAGTACTTC | CSATGTSLNIQYF
TRBJ2-6 | TRBD2 | many | TRBV28 | TGTGCCAGCAGTTCACTAGCGCTCCATGGGCATAGTATGTACGTCCTGACTTTC | CASSSLALHGHSMYVLTF
TRBJ2-6 | NA | once | TRBV10-3 | TGTGCCATCAGTGAGTCAACGGGGCTAGGCTCTGGGGCCAACGTCCTGACTTTC | CAISESTGLGSGANVLTF
TRBJ1-2 | NA | NA | TRBV20-1 | TGCAGTGCCCTCGGGGGGTGGTTGGGCTATGGCTACACCTTC | CSALGGWLGYGYTF
TRBJ2-3 | NA | NA | TRBV20-1 | TGCAGTGCTAGATACGCGGCAGATACGCAGTATTTT | CSARYAADTQYF
TRBJ2-3 | NA | NA | TRBV5-1 | TGCGCCAGCAGCTTGGAAGGGCTCCACACAGATACGCAGTATTTT | CASSLEGLHTDTQYF
TRBJ2-3 | NA | once | TRBV14 | TGTGCCAGCAGCCAAGTCGCCGGGTATACGCAGTATTTT | CASSQVAGYTQYF
TRBJ2-7 | NA | few | TRBV28 | TGTGCCAGCAGTCCTCGGGGACTCCGGCACGAACAGTACTTC | CASSPRGLRHEQYF
TRBJ2-7 | TRBD2 | NA | TRBV5-6 | TGTGCCAGCAGCTTGCGGGAGGGCTCCTACGAGCAGTACTTC | CASSLREGSYEQYF
TRBJ1-5 | NA | NA | TRBV20-1 | TGCAGTGCTAGAGATCCCAGTGGCCAGCCCCAGCATTTT | CSARDPSGQPQHF
TRBJ2-6 | NA | few | TRBV11-1 | TGTGCCAGCAGCTTAGATGGGGGCCCCTTCTCTGGGGCCAACGTCCTGACTTTC | CASSLDGGPFSGANVLTF
TRBJ2-7 | TRBD2 | few | TRBV7-3 | TGTGCCAGCAGCCCCCTCGGCGGGAGGGACTACGAGCAGTACTTC | CASSPLGGRDYEQYF
TRBJ1-4 | NA | many | TRBV5-6 | TGTGCCAGCAGCTTGGGGTACGGGAAGGCAACTAATGAAAAACTGTTTTTT | CASSLGYGKATNEKLFF
TRBJ2-2 | NA | few | TRBV6-5 | TGTGCCAGCAGTTACTCCGGTTATGTTCCCGGGGAGCTGTTTTTT | CASSYSGYVPGELFF
TRBJ1-1 | NA | few | TRBV25-1 | TGTGCCAGCAGTGATGCCAGGGGATGGAACACTGAAGCTTTCTTT | CASSDARGWNTEAFF
TRBJ2-7 | NA | NA | TRBV3-1 | TGTGCCAGCAGTCGGACTTATACCTACGAGCAGTACTTC | CASSRTYTYEQYF
TRBJ2-7 | NA | NA | TRBV5-1 | TGCGCCAGCAGTTGGATGAATGGGGGTTACGAGCAGTACTTC | CASSWMNGGYEQYF
TRBJ1-1 | NA | few | TRBV7-8 | TGTGCCAGCAGCTTAGCCCGACGGATTAACACTGAAGCTTTCTTT | CASSLARRINTEAFF
TRBJ2-1 | TRBD2 | NA | TRBV6-5 | TGTGCCAGCAGTTCACCGGGACTAGCGGGCCGGCTGGTCTTC | CASSSPGLAGRLVF
TRBJ2-3 | NA | many | TRBV7-9 | TGTGCCAGCAGCTTAGGACTGGAGGGGGCTACAGATACGCAGTATTTT | CASSLGLEGATDTQYF
TRBJ2-7 | NA | many | TRBV6-1 | TGTGCCAGCAGTGGTACGGGACACCGTTACGAGCAGTACTTC | CASSGTGHRYEQYF
TRBJ1-1 | NA | NA | TRBV28 | TGTGCCAGCACCCCACCCTCGGGTGCGAACACTGAAGCTTTCTTT | CASTPPSGANTEAFF
TRBJ2-2 | NA | few | TRBV14 | TGTGCCAGCAGCCAATACCCACTAAACACCGGGGAGCTGTTTTTT | CASSQYPLNTGELFF
TRBJ2-7 | NA | NA | TRBV29-1 | TGCAGCGTTTTTGGGGGGACCTACGAGCAGTACTTC | CSVFGGTYEQYF
TRBJ2-1 | TRBD2 | few | TRBV28 | TGTGCCAGCACCCTTGACCCTACGGGAGGCAATGAGCAGTTCTTC | CASTLDPTGGNEQFF
TRBJ2-7 | NA | many | TRBV6-2/TRBV6-3 | TGTGCCAGCAGTTACGGACAGCCCTCCTACGAGCAGTACTTC | CASSYGQPSYEQYF
TRBJ1-5 | NA | few | TRBV6-2/TRBV6-3 | TGTGCCAGCAGTTACTCCCTCGGGTGGCCCCAGCATTTT | CASSYSLGWPQHF
TRBJ2-7 | TRBD2 | few | TRBV28 | TGTGCCAGCAGTTTCGGGGGGGCGCAGGGCGAGCAGTACTTC | CASSFGGAQGEQYF
TRBJ1-1 | NA | NA | TRBV3-1 | TGTGCCAGCTGGCGGGGAGGTACTGAAGCTTTCTTT | CASWRGGTEAFF
TRBJ2-3 | TRBD2 | NA | TRBV7-8 | TGTGCCAGCAGCGTAAGCGGGACTAGCGGATTCACAGATACGCAGTATTTT | CASSVSGTSGFTDTQYF
TRBJ2-7 | NA | NA | TRBV7-2 | TGTGCCAGCAGCCCACCGGGACCCGTCTCCTACGAGCAGTACTTC | CASSPPGPVSYEQYF
TRBJ2-5 | TRBD1 | few | TRBV5-1 | TGCGCCAGCAGCTTGATGTGGGACAGCTGGCAAGAGACCCAGTACTTC | CASSLMWDSWQETQYF
TRBJ1-2 | NA | NA | TRBV5-5 | TGTGCCAGCAGCCGCCCTCAGACAGACTATGGCTACACCTTC | CASSRPQTDYGYTF
TRBJ2-5 | NA | few | TRBV18 | TGTGCCAGCTCGCAAGGGGGATTGGAGACCCAGTACTTC | CASSQGGLETQYF
TRBJ2-7 | TRBD1 | few | TRBV7-3 | TGTGCCAGCAGCCCGGGGGGACAGGGCTACGAGCAGTACTTC | CASSPGGQGYEQYF
TRBJ2-3 | NA | NA | TRBV7-9 | TGTGCCAGCAGTCCACGGGGACCCATCACAGATACGCAGTATTTT | CASSPRGPITDTQYF
TRBJ1-3 | NA | NA | TRBV20-1 | TGCAGTGCTCCCTGGACAGAGCGGAGGAACACCATATATTTT | CSAPWTERRNTIYF
TRBJ1-1 | NA | NA | TRBV20-1 | TGCAGTGCGGTAGCACTTGAAGCTTTCTTT | CSAVALEAFF
TRBJ2-3 | NA | few | TRBV7-7 | TGTGCTAGCAGCTCCGTCTCTAGTTCTGGGGCAGATACGCAGTATTTT | CASSSVSSSGADTQYF
TRBJ2-2 | NA | few | TRBV19 | TGTGCCAGTAGTATAGTCAAAGGGTCGAACACCGGGGAGCTGTTTTTT | CASSIVKGSNTGELFF